This T cell receptor (beta chain) was profiled in a study of T cells expressing NK-cell markers. Study as a whole: Beta-chain profiling covered CD3+CD56+NKG2C+, CD3+CD56+NKG2C- and CD3+CD56-NKG2C+ sorted subsets. Among eight sequenced donors, seven carried HCMV seropositivity while one was seronegative.

The CDR3 length is 15 residues. CDR1 is KGHSH and CDR2 is LQKENI in the germline V gene. One entry per CDR3 protein, without DNA, is what TCRdb gives after re-calling the 5' RACE reads. Its table lists a few hundred thousand distinct CDR3 sequences. The sequence came from a man aged 18 to 35 in good health. Sequencing was carried out using blood T cells: a sorted CD56 or NKG2C T cell subset, CD4+ or CD8+ T cells, or bulk PBMC T cells (not recorded which). The chain combines TRBV18 with TRBJ1-2; the TCRdb call, TRBD1, lacks DNA for checking. CDR3 region: CASSLDDSTPSGYTF.